The text below deals with one TCR beta chain. Its antigen is unknown. This sample stems from a study of T cell repertoires in cytomegalovirus infection. On the study more broadly: Well-studied HLA-B-restricted CMV epitopes were used in the study alongside recently identified HLA-C-restricted ones. Both CMV infection and a matching HLA type were indicated by public TCR beta signatures.

Findings of the study overall: Cumulated frequencies of public TCR beta families served to identify carriers of CMV plus the relevant HLA. The ex vivo response showed dominance by HLA-C-restricted CMV-specific TCR beta clonotypes.

One entry per CDR3 protein results from TCRdb running MiXCR on the reads. The profile shows around 800,000 distinct CDR3 sequences, over 25% of them singletons. V was cut by 7 bases and J by 1 base, with 13 bases left in between. CDR1 and CDR2 (germline): MNHEY, SVGEGT. CDR3 length: 15 residues. Specimen: cultured CD8+ T cells from PBMCs, collected from culture after CMV antigen stimulation. The chain couples TRBV6-2 or TRBV6-3 to TRBJ2-2; D is ambiguous. This clonotype was sampled from a human donor in good health (CMV status not recorded). Some clones in this sample may be carry-over from other donors' samples. CDR3 loop: CASTGRTGNTGELFF. The CDR3, as DNA: TGTGCCAGCACCGGAAGGACCGGGAACACCGGGGAGCTGTTTTTT.